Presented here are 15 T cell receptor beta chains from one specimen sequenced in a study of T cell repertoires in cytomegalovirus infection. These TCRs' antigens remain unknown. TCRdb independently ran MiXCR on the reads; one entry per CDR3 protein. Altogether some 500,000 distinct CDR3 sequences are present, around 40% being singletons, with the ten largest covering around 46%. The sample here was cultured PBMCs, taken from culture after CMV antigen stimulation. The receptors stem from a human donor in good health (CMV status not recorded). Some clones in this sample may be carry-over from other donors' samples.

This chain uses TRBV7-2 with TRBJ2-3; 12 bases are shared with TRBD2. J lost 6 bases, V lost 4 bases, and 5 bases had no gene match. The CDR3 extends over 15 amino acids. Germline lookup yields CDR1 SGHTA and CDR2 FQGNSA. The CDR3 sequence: CASSWASGGADTQYF. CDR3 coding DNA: TGTGCCAGCAGCTGGGCTAGCGGGGGGGCGGATACGCAGTATTTT.

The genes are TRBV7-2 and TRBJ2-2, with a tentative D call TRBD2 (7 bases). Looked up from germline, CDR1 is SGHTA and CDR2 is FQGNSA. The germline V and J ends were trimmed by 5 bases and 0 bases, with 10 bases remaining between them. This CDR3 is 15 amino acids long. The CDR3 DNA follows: TGTGCCAGCAGCCAGGGGAGGGCGAACACCGGGGAGCTGTTTTTT. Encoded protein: CASSQGRANTGELFF.

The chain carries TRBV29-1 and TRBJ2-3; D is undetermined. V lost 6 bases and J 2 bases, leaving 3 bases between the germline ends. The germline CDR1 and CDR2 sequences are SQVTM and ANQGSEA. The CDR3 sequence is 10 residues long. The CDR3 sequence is CSVHTDTQYF. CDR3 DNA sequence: TGCAGCGTCCACACAGATACGCAGTATTTT.

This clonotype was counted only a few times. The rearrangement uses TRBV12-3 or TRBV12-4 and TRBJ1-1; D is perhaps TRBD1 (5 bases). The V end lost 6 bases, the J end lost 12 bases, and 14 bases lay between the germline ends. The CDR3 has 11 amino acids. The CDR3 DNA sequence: TGTGCCAGCAGGTCCGGGGGTGCGTCTTTCTTT. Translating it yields CASRSGGASFF.

The CDR3 is CASSSTAGRQETQYF. The CDR3 DNA follows: TGCGCCAGCAGCTCCACGGCGGGGCGCCAAGAGACCCAGTACTTC. This chain joins TRBV5-1 and TRBJ2-5; D perhaps matches TRBD2 (6 bases). The V end lost 3 bases, the J end lost 1 base, and 13 bases lay between the germline ends. This CDR3 contains 15 residues. Germline V gives CDR1 SGHRS, CDR2 YFSETQ. Complete variable domain (other parts from reference TRBV5-1 and TRBJ2-5): KAGVTQTPRYLIKTRGQQVTLSCSPISGHRSVSWYQQTPGQGLQFLFEYFSETQRNKGNFPGRFSGRQFSNSRSEMNVSTLELGDSALYLCASSSTAGRQETQYFGPGTRLLVL.

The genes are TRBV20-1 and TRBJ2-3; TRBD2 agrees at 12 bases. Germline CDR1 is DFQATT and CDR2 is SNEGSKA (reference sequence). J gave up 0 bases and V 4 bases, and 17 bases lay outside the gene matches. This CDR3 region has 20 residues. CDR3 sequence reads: CSAIGTGTSGGPSSTDTQYF. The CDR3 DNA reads TGCAGTGCTATCGGGACAGGCACTAGCGGGGGGCCCTCTAGCACAGATACGCAGTATTTT.

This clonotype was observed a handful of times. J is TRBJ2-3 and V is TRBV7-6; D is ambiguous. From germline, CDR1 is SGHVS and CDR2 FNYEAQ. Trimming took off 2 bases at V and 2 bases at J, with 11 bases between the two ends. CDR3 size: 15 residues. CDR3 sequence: CASSLRSASTDTQYF. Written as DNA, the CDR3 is TGTGCCAGCAGCTTACGGAGCGCGTCCACAGATACGCAGTATTTT.

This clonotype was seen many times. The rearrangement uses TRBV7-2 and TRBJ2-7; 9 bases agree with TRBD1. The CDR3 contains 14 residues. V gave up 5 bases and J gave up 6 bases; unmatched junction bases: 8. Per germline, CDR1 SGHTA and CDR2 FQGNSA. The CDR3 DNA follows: TGTGCCAGCAGCCCGCAACAGGGGGCTGGCGAGCAGTACTTC. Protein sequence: CASSPQQGAGEQYF.

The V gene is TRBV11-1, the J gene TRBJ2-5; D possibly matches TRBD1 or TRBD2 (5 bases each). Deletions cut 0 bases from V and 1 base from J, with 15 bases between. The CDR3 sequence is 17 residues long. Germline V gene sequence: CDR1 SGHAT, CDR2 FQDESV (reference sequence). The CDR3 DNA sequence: TGTGCCAGCAGCTTAGCGTGGCAGGGAGTGGGCCAAGAGACCCAGTACTTC. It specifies CASSLAWQGVGQETQYF.

The DNA for the CDR3 is TGTGCCAGCAGAGTTTCCCCACTAGACAATGAGCAGTTCTTC. Translation gives CASRVSPLDNEQFF. The chain joins TRBV12-3 or TRBV12-4 to TRBJ2-1; possible D gene TRBD2, 5 bases. Trimming stripped 6 bases from V and 5 bases from J, with 14 bases between. The CDR3 contains 14 residues.

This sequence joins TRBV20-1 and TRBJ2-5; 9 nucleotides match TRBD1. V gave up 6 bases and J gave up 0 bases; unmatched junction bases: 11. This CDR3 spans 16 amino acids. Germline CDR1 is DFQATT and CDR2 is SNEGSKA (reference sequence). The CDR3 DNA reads TGCAGTGCGAGGACAGGGGCCCCCAGTGACCAAGAGACCCAGTACTTC. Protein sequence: CSARTGAPSDQETQYF.

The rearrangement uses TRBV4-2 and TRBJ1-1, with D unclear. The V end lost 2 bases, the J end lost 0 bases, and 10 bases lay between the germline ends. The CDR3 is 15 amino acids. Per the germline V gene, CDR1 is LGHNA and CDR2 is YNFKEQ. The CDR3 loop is CASSQIPGMNTEAFF. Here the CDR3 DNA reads TGTGCCAGCAGCCAAATACCGGGGATGAACACTGAAGCTTTCTTT.

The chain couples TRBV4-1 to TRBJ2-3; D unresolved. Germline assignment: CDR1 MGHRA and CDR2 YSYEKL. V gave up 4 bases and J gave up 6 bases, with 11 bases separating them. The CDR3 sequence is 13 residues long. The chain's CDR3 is CASSPERVDTQYF. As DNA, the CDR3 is TGCGCCAGCAGCCCCGAAAGGGTGGATACGCAGTATTTT.

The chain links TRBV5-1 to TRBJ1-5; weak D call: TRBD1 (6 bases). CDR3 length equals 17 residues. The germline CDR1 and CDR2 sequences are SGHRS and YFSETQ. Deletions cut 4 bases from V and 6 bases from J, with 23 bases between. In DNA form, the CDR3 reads TGCGCCAGCAGCCCTGGGGGGGGGGCGCAAAGGGGTCAGCCCCAGCATTTT. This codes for CASSPGGGAQRGQPQHF.

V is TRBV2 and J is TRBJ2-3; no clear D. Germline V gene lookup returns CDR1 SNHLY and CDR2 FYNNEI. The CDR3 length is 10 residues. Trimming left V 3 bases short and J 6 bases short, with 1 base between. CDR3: CASSDDTQYF. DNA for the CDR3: TGTGCCAGCAGTGACGATACGCAGTATTTT.